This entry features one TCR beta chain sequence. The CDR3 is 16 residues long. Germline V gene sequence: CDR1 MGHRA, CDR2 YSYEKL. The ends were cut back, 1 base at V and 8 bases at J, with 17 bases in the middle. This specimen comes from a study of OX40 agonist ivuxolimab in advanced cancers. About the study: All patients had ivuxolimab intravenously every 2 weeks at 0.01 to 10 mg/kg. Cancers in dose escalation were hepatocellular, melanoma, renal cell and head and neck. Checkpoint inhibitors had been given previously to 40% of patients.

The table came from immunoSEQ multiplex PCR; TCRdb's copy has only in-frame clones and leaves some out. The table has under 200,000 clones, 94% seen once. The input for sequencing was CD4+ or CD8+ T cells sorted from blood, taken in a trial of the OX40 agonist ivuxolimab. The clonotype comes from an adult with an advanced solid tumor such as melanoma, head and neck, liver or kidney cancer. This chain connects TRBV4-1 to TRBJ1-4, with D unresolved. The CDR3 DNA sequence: TGCGCCAGCAGCCAAGGTCGGCTTCTGGAGGGAGAAAAACTGTTTTTT. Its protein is CASSQGRLLEGEKLFF.